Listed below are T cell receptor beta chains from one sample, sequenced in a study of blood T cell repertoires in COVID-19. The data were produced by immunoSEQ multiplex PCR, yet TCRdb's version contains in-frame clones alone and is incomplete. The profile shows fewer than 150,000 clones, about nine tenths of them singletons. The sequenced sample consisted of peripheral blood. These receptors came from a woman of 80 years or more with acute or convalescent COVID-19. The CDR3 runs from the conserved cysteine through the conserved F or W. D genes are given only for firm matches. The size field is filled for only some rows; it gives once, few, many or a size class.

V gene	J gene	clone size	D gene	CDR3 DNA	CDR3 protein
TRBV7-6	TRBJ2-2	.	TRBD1	TGTGCCAGCAGCTTAGAGACAGGGTCGAACACCGGGGAGCTGTTTTTT	CASSLETGSNTGELFF
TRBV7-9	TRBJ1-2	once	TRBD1	TGTGCCAGCAGCTTAGCCGGGACAGGGGCCAACTATGGCTACACCTTC	CASSLAGTGANYGYTF
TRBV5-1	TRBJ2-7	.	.	TGCGCCAGCAGCTTGGTTCTAGCGAGTGCCGAGCAGTACTTC	CASSLVLASAEQYF
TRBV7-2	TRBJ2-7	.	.	TGTGCCAGCAGCTTAGGTGGGGCCTCCTACGAGCAGTACTTC	CASSLGGASYEQYF
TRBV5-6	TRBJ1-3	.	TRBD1	TGTGCCAGCAGCTTAGAGGGGGCCAGCTCTGGAAACACCATATATTTT	CASSLEGASSGNTIYF
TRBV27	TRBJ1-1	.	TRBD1	TGTGCCAGCAGGAGGGGGACAGGGGGCGCGAACACTGAAGCTTTCTTT	CASRRGTGGANTEAFF
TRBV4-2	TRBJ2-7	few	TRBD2	TGTGCCAGCAGCGGGGGACTAGCGGGGGGACCCTCCTACGAGCAGTACTTC	CASSGGLAGGPSYEQYF
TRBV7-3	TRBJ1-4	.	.	TGTGCCAGCATTCCAGGGTGCGAAGGTGAAAAACTGTTTTTT	CASIPGCEGEKLFF
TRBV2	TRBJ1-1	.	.	TGTGCCAGCAGCAGAACGAACACTGAAGCTTTCTTT	CASSRTNTEAFF
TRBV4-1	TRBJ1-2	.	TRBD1	TGCGCCAGCAGCCTTAGCATGGCGCCGGGACAGGGTTACTATGGCTACACCTTC	CASSLSMAPGQGYYGYTF
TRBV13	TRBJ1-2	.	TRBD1	TGTGCCAGCAGCCGACAGGGGGGGATCTATGGCTACACCTTC	CASSRQGGIYGYTF
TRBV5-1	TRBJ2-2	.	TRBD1	TGCGCCAGCAGCGACGGACAGGGGGAAACCGGGGAGCTGTTTTTT	CASSDGQGETGELFF
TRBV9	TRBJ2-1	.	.	TGTGCCAGCAGCGTAGCCGGGACTTCTTACAATGAGCAGTTCTTC	CASSVAGTSYNEQFF
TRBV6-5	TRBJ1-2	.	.	TGTGCCAGCAGTTACTCGGAAACAGGGTCCCAACATGGCTACACCTTC	CASSYSETGSQHGYTF
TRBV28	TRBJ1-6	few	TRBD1	TGTGCCAGCAGTCTTTATAGGACAGGCCGCACGGGGCCACCCCTCCACTTT	CASSLYRTGRTGPPLHF
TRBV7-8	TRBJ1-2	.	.	TGTGCCAGCAGCTTAGCCCCCCGCAGTCTGAACTATGGCTACACCTTC	CASSLAPRSLNYGYTF
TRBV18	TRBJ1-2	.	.	TGTGCCAGCTCACCTGACAGTGTCTATGGCTACACCTTC	CASSPDSVYGYTF
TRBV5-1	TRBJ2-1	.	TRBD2	TGCGCCAGCAGCTTGGATACTAGCGGGGGGGCCGGTGAGCAGTTCTTC	CASSLDTSGGAGEQFF
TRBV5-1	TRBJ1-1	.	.	TGCGCCAGCAGCTTGGCGTCAGGGGTGAACACTGAAGCTTTCTTT	CASSLASGVNTEAFF
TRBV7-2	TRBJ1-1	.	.	TGTGCCAGCAGCCCCCAGGGGTCTGGCACTGAAGCTTTCTTT	CASSPQGSGTEAFF
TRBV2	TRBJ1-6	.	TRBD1	TGTGCCAGCAGTTCAGGACAGGTGGATAATTCACCCCTCCACTTT	CASSSGQVDNSPLHF
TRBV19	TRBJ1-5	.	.	TGTGCCAGTCGGGACAACAATCAGCCCCAGCATTTT	CASRDNNQPQHF
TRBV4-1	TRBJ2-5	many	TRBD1	TGCGCCAGCAGCCAAGATGGGACAGGGAAAGAGACCCAGTACTTC	CASSQDGTGKETQYF
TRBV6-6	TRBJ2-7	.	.	TGTGCCAGCAGTTACGACCCCTTGGGGAGCTCCTACGAGCAGTACTTC	CASSYDPLGSSYEQYF
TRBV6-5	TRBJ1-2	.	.	TGTGCCAGCAGACGTTCGGGATTTCAGGGCTACACCTTC	CASRRSGFQGYTF
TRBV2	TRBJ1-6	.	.	TGTGCCAGCAGTGAATTACGGGGAATAAATTCACCCCTCCACTTT	CASSELRGINSPLHF
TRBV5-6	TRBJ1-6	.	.	TGTGCCAGCAGCTCTTCAGTCTATAATTCACCCCTCCACTTT	CASSSSVYNSPLHF
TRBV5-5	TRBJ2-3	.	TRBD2	TGTGCCAGCAGCGGCGTTGGGACTAGCGGGGGGTCAGATACGCAGTATTTT	CASSGVGTSGGSDTQYF
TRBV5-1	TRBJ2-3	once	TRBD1	TGCGCCAGCAGCTTGGAGGGACAGGGGAACACAGATACGCAGTATTTT	CASSLEGQGNTDTQYF
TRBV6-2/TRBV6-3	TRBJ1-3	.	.	TGTGCCAGCAGTTCAGCGGCCTCTGGAAACACCATATATTTT	CASSSAASGNTIYF
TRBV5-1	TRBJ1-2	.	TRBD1	TGCGCCAGCAGCTTGGGGGACAGGCCCGACTATGGCTACACCTTC	CASSLGDRPDYGYTF
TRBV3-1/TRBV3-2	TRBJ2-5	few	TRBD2	TGTGCCAGCAGCCTAGCGGGGTCGGAGACCCAGTACTTC	CASSLAGSETQYF
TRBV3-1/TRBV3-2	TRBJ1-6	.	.	TGTGCCAGCAGCCAACAGGGGATTGATAATTCACCCCTCCACTTT	CASSQQGIDNSPLHF
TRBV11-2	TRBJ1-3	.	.	TGTGCCAGCAGCGTACAGGGAAACACCATATATTTT	CASSVQGNTIYF
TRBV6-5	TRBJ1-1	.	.	TGTGCCAGCAGCCCCGGTCAAGTCACTGAAGCTTTCTTT	CASSPGQVTEAFF
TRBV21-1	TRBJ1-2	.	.	TGTGCCAGCAGCAAACAGACAGGGGGGCCGGAGGACTATGGCTACACCTTC	CASSKQTGGPEDYGYTF
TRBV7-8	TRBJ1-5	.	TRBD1	TGTGCCAGCAGCTTACAGACAGGGGGCAATCAGCCCCAGCATTTT	CASSLQTGGNQPQHF
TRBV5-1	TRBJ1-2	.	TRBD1	TGCGCCAGCAGTTTGGACAGGGACTATGGCTACACCTTC	CASSLDRDYGYTF
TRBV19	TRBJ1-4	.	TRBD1	TGTGCCAGTAGTGCAGGGGGCGTGGGTGAAAAACTGTTTTTT	CASSAGGVGEKLFF
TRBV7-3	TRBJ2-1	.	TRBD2	TGTGCCAGCAGCCCAGAGCGGGGGGGCTACAATGAGCAGTTCTTC	CASSPERGGYNEQFF
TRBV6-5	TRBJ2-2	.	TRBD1	TGTGCCAGCAGTTATGGACAGGGGCCCGGGGAGCTGTTTTTT	CASSYGQGPGELFF
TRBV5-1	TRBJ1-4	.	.	TGCGCCAGCAGTTACCTTGAGGCAACTAATGAAAAACTGTTTTTT	CASSYLEATNEKLFF
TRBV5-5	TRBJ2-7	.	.	TGTGCCAGCAGCTTGGCCGCAGTTTTCAGTCCTTACGAGCAGTACTTC	CASSLAAVFSPYEQYF
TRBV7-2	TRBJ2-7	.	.	TGTGCCAGCAGCAATACAGGGACCTACGAGCAGTACTTC	CASSNTGTYEQYF
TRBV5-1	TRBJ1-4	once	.	TGCGCCAGCAGACAGACCGGGAGTCCTGCAAAACTGTTTTTT	CASRQTGSPAKLFF